This record covers a single T cell receptor beta chain. The data were obtained in a study of blood T cell repertoires in COVID-19. Across the whole study: COVID-19 samples from acute and convalescent phases originated in the United States, Italy and Spain. T cells, B-cell-depleted T cells, or PBMCs provided the cDNA or gDNA that served as material.

In the authors' workflow: Reference gene primer amplification in the assay estimated nucleated cell counts. Clones were sequenced by immunoSEQ multiplex PCR, and TCRdb holds only the in-frame ones, with some missing. D and trimming come from the DNA, and the V and J calls and clone size come from that table. The table has about 190,000 clones, 70% to 90% seen once. What was sequenced was peripheral blood. This TCR was sampled from a man aged 30 to 45 with acute or convalescent COVID-19.

CDR3 in amino acids: CASSIGLEQYF. The DNA of the CDR3 is TGTGCCAGTAGTATCGGTCTCGAGCAGTACTTC. The V call is TRBV19, the J call TRBJ2-7; D is undetermined. The CDR3 consists of 11 residues. Trimming pared 3 bases from V and 6 bases from J, leaving 6 bases between. Germline V gene sequence: CDR1 LNHDA, CDR2 SQIVND (reference sequence).